The clone carrying this T cell receptor beta chain showed up many times. Its target is not known. This record belongs to a study of early T cells in non-severe SARS-CoV-2 infection. On the study more broadly: Alpha and beta chains were unpaired, from unsorted whole-blood bulk RNA. Study-wide points: There was a bias toward anti-spike CD8 responses in VDJdb matching, which missed private and CD4 specificities.

Unique molecular identifiers were affixed to single, distinct cDNA molecules. A single record per CDR3 protein comes from TCRdb applying MiXCR to the 5' RACE reads. Of about 110,000 distinct CDR3 sequences detected, around 12% appear once; the ten largest clones hold 3% to 4.5%. Sequencing was performed on whole blood, taken at baseline. This sequence originates from an adult who was a healthcare worker with PCR-confirmed SARS-CoV-2 infection or an uninfected control (not recorded which).

DNA of the CDR3: TGCGCCAGCAGCTTGGGTTGGGACAGGGAAAACATTCAGTACTTC. This encodes CASSLGWDRENIQYF. V and J are TRBV5-1 and TRBJ2-4; TRBD1 matches at 9 bases. V lost 0 bases to trimming and J lost 5 bases; unmatched junction nucleotides: 3. The CDR3 runs to 15 residues. Per the germline V gene, CDR1 is SGHRS and CDR2 is YFSETQ.